What follows is one T cell receptor (beta chain) and its context. The antigen it binds to is not known. The input lacks base qualities; no much larger clone sits a single base away. The library came from the immunoSEQ multiplex PCR assay. TCRdb re-hosts the immuneACCESS table, in-frame sequences only. Its copies lack some clones; in the studies checked, an unresolved V gene accounts for under half of them, and the cause for the rest is not known. The sample table records some 68,000 clones; roughly nine tenths of these occur just once. Around 1.4% of the sample goes to the ten largest clones. V sheds 4 bases and J sheds 0 bases, leaving 12 bases between their ends. The CDR3 holds 15 amino acids from the cysteine to the phenylalanine. Only CDR3 DNA remains: 45 bases, in frame from the first base. CDR1 and CDR2, looked up from the germline V gene (reference sequence), are LNHDA and SQIVND. This record comes from a study of T cell changes during pregnancy in multiple sclerosis (dated by TCRdb to between 2018 and 2020). In terms of the full investigation: The study examined how the T cell repertoire changed over the course of pregnancy in women with multiple sclerosis.

Recombination joined TRBV19 with TRBJ1-1; matching of 5 bases hints at TRBD1 as the D gene. The receptor comes from a female donor with multiple sclerosis, enrolled in a pregnancy study. The input for sequencing was peripheral blood, taken in the second trimester of pregnancy. CDR3 sequence: CASSTLTAMNTEAFF. The bases read TGTGCCAGTAGTACTCTGACAGCCATGAACACTGAAGCTTTCTTT.